The T cell receptor beta chain under discussion was sequenced for a study of cytomegalovirus exposure and HLA in healthy donors. Looking at the study overall: Unique TCRs from HLA-typed donors, 70 million to 100 million of them, were held in an early data release.

The V segment lost 0 bases and the J segment 2 bases; nucleotides outside the gene matches: 1. This CDR3 comprises 16 residues. Germline V lookup: CDR1 LGHNA, CDR2 YSLEER. Notes on this clone: What it recognizes is unknown.

General study points: Cytomegalovirus association was assigned to about 150 TCR beta chains. An Asian-associated ancestry cluster reportedly showed fewer N-insertions than the roughly 700-donor mean in a later analysis. Sequencing depth across donors, presence/absence analyses assumed, was roughly uniform.

It was with 60 Vbeta and 13 Jbeta primers that the PCR ran. Data came from immunoSEQ multiplex PCR; TCRdb stores just in-frame clones and leaves some out. The table lists some 98,000 clones, around a tenth of them singletons, with around 5% in the top ten. This clonotype originated in a man between 45 and 60 years old in good health and CMV-seropositive. The V call is TRBV4-3, the J call TRBJ2-1; TRBD2 matches at 10 bases. The sample comprised PBMCs. The DNA of the CDR3 is TGCGCCAGCAGCCAAGAAACTAGCGGGACCTACAATGAGCAGTTCTTC. Encoded protein: CASSQETSGTYNEQFF.